This note documents a single TCR beta chain sequence. Collection of blood occurred at baseline, at cycle 4 day 1, and at cycle 7 day 1. Clones were read by immunoSEQ multiplex PCR, and TCRdb kept only the in-frame ones, dropping some. The sample lists 60,000 to 75,000 clones, around 85% occurring once. CDR1 is SNHLY and CDR2 is FYNNEI in the germline V gene. The trim removed 6 bases at V and 0 bases at J, leaving 8 bases unmatched. The length of the CDR3 is 16 residues. The data derive from a study of OX40 agonist ivuxolimab in advanced cancers. For the study at large: At roughly 80% male, the cohort had a mean age of approximately 60 years, ranging from about 20 to 79.

The specimen was CD4+ or CD8+ T cells sorted from blood, collected in a trial of the OX40 agonist ivuxolimab. The gene calls are TRBV2 and TRBJ1-2, with 9 bases fitting TRBD1. The receptor was derived from an adult with an advanced solid tumor such as melanoma, head and neck, liver or kidney cancer. Here the CDR3 reads CASRAQGAGTNYGYTF. For the CDR3, the DNA is TGTGCCAGCAGGGCACAGGGGGCCGGGACTAACTATGGCTACACCTTC.